This T cell receptor (beta chain) was documented in a study of beta chain features in type 1 diabetes. TCRB transcripts that were expressed got sequenced, as all of the isolated RNA had been reverse transcribed. The repertoire was sequenced with immunoSEQ multiplex PCR; TCRdb's copy has only in-frame clones and lacks some. Found here are some 240,000 clones, roughly 17% of them singletons; the top ten hold about 0.078%. Notes on this clone: The antigen remains undetermined.

Germline CDR1 is MGHDK and CDR2 is SYGVNS. Deletions cut 5 bases from V and 6 bases from J, with 10 bases between. The CDR3 contains 13 residues. Study findings and constraints: TCRB CDR3s from Type 1 diabetes patients were moderately but significantly shorter in all four CD4+ subsets. In patients and controls equally, PCR might favor templates that are shorter.

The sample consisted of naive CD4+ T cells from blood. This receptor was obtained from a man aged 30 to 39 with type 1 diabetes. V and J are TRBV25-1 and TRBJ2-2; D call uncertain. DNA of the CDR3: TGTGCCAGCAGTCGGGCCGGAGCCGGGGAGCTGTTTTTT. It translates to CASSRAGAGELFF. The full variable domain, completed using reference TRBV25-1 and TRBJ2-2, is EADIYQTPRYLVIGTGKKITLECSQTMGHDKMYWYQQDPGMELHLIHYSYGVNSTEKGDLSSESTVSRIRTEHFPLTLESARPSHTSQYLCASSRAGAGELFFGEGSRLTVL.